This TCR beta chain was sequenced in a study of T-cell memory formation after mild COVID-19. Findings of the study overall: Pre-infection memory showed some responding clones, and this suggested that cross-reactive memory joined. Contracting CD4+ clones sat mainly in CM and EM; CD8+ in EMRA.

Comments on this clonotype: The antigen remains unidentified.

One entry per CDR3 protein results from TCRdb running MiXCR on the 5' RACE reads. The repertoire consists of roughly 260,000 distinct CDR3 sequences, with over 15% occurring once and the leading ten covering 3% to 4.5%. The receptor's source is a man aged 18 to 29 who had mild COVID-19 (a few samples of this study predate the infection). Cell type and time point are not known. The specimen sequenced was PBMCs or a T cell subset sorted from them (not recorded which).

As DNA, the CDR3 is TGTGCCACCGGTTCTGGGGCCAACGTCCTGACTTTC. This gives the protein CATGSGANVLTF. V and J are TRBV24-1 and TRBJ2-6; D gene unclear. V dropped 9 bases and J dropped 1 base, with 3 bases sitting between them. This CDR3 comprises 12 residues. CDR1 is KGHDR and CDR2 is SFDVKD in the germline V gene.